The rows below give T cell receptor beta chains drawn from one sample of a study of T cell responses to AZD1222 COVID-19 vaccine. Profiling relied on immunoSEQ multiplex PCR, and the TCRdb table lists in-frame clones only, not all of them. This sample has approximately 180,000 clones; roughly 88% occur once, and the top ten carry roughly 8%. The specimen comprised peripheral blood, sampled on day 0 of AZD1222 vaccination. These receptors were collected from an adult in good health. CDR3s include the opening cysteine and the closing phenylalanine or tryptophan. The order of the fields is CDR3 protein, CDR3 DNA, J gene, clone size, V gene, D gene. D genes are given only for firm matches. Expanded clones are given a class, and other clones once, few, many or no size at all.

CASSEQGRNTEAFF | TGTGCCAGCAGTGAGCAGGGAAGAAACACTGAAGCTTTCTTT | TRBJ1-1 | NA | TRBV2 | NA
CASSLAPGTEAFF | TGTGCCAGCAGCTTAGCGCCAGGGACTGAAGCTTTCTTT | TRBJ1-1 | few | TRBV7-9 | NA
CASSQSPGTHYEQYF | TGCGCCAGCAGCCAATCCCCCGGGACACACTACGAGCAGTACTTC | TRBJ2-7 | NA | TRBV4-1 | NA
CASSYPHYEQYF | TGTGCCAGCAGTTACCCCCACTACGAGCAGTACTTC | TRBJ2-7 | NA | TRBV6-5 | NA
CATSRVGGRSYEQYF | TGTGCCACCAGCAGAGTTGGGGGTCGCTCCTACGAGCAGTACTTC | TRBJ2-7 | NA | TRBV15 | NA
CASSLGGGSDTQYF | TGTGCCAGCAGCTTAGGGGGGGGGTCAGATACGCAGTATTTT | TRBJ2-3 | NA | TRBV6-5 | NA
CASSLLAGGLNEQFF | TGTGCCAGTAGTCTACTAGCGGGGGGCCTCAATGAGCAGTTCTTC | TRBJ2-1 | NA | TRBV19 | TRBD2
CSVGGGPSGNEQFF | TGCAGCGTTGGGGGTGGCCCCTCGGGCAATGAGCAGTTCTTC | TRBJ2-1 | NA | TRBV29-1 | NA
CSVEDQGVGETQYF | TGCAGCGTTGAAGATCAGGGGGTCGGGGAGACCCAGTACTTC | TRBJ2-5 | NA | TRBV29-1 | TRBD1
CASSPDLTRGGELFF | TGCGCCAGCAGCCCGGACCTAACACGAGGCGGGGAGCTGTTTTTT | TRBJ2-2 | NA | TRBV4-3 | NA
CASSVEDSDYEQYF | TGTGCCAGCAGCGTAGAAGATAGCGACTACGAGCAGTACTTC | TRBJ2-7 | NA | TRBV9 | NA
CASSLDRWAVGYTF | TGTGCCAGCAGCTTGGATCGGTGGGCCGTAGGCTACACCTTC | TRBJ1-2 | NA | TRBV5-4 | NA
CASSPSGGLAYNEQFF | TGTGCCAGCAGCCCTTCCGGGGGTCTCGCCTACAATGAGCAGTTCTTC | TRBJ2-1 | NA | TRBV9 | NA
CASSPGGAGEETQYF | TGTGCCAGCAGCCCAGGGGGAGCGGGGGAAGAGACCCAGTACTTC | TRBJ2-5 | NA | TRBV7-3 | NA
CASSIRQWNQPQHF | TGTGCCAGCAGCATTAGGCAGTGGAATCAGCCCCAGCATTTT | TRBJ1-5 | NA | TRBV5-6 | NA
CASSLAGGTGELFF | TGTGCCAGCAGTCTAGCGGGGGGCACCGGGGAGCTGTTTTTT | TRBJ2-2 | NA | TRBV2 | TRBD2
CASKPGGTDQPQHF | TGTGCCAGCAAACCCGGGGGAACGGATCAGCCCCAGCATTTT | TRBJ1-5 | NA | TRBV6-6 | NA
CASSDVFGGYGYTF | TGTGCCAGCAGTGACGTATTCGGGGGGTATGGCTACACCTTC | TRBJ1-2 | NA | TRBV2 | NA
CASTLTANTGELFF | TGTGCCAGCACCCTGACGGCGAACACCGGGGAGCTGTTTTTT | TRBJ2-2 | NA | TRBV9 | NA
CASSIGTVGANVLTF | TGTGCCAGTAGTATAGGTACGGTTGGGGCCAACGTCCTGACTTTC | TRBJ2-6 | NA | TRBV19 | NA
CASRETGANYGYTF | TGTGCCAGCAGGGAGACAGGGGCTAACTATGGCTACACCTTC | TRBJ1-2 | NA | TRBV28 | TRBD1
CASSRVGGYTF | TGTGCCAGCAGTAGAGTTGGGGGCTACACCTTC | TRBJ1-2 | NA | TRBV12-3/TRBV12-4 | NA
CASRINPNQPQHF | TGTGCCAGCAGAATAAACCCGAATCAGCCCCAGCATTTT | TRBJ1-5 | NA | TRBV7-3 | NA
CASSPETGGSYNSPLHF | TGTGCCAGCTCACCAGAAACAGGGGGCTCCTATAATTCACCCCTCCACTTT | TRBJ1-6 | NA | TRBV18 | TRBD1
CASSLLAGGPSTGELFF | TGTGCCAGCAGTCTTTTAGCGGGGGGGCCTAGCACCGGGGAGCTGTTTTTT | TRBJ2-2 | NA | TRBV3-1/TRBV3-2 | TRBD2
CASSPRGTGNYGYTF | TGTGCCAGCAGTCCTAGGGGGACAGGAAACTATGGCTACACCTTC | TRBJ1-2 | NA | TRBV28 | TRBD1
CAAKTGGNRNTEAFF | TGTGCCGCTAAGACGGGGGGCAACCGGAACACTGAAGCTTTCTTT | TRBJ1-1 | NA | TRBV2 | NA
CASSALPLTRGSLLNTIYF | TGTGCCAGCAGCGCGCTACCCCTGACGAGGGGCAGCCTTTTAAACACCATATATTTT | TRBJ1-3 | NA | TRBV9 | NA
CSSSVGQGAFSGANVLTF | TGTTCCAGCAGCGTGGGACAGGGGGCTTTCTCTGGGGCCAACGTCCTGACTTTC | TRBJ2-6 | NA | TRBV5-4 | TRBD1
CASSFLAGPTGELFF | TGTGCCAGCAGCTTTCTGGCAGGGCCCACCGGGGAGCTGTTTTTT | TRBJ2-2 | NA | TRBV5-6 | NA
CASSEGTQPQHF | TGTGCCAGCAGTGAAGGCACTCAGCCCCAGCATTTT | TRBJ1-5 | NA | TRBV6-1 | NA
CASSVASQGPSSYEQYF | TGTGCCAGCAGCGTAGCTTCCCAGGGGCCTAGCTCCTACGAGCAGTACTTC | TRBJ2-7 | NA | TRBV9 | NA
CASSDSWGGNQPQHF | TGTGCCAGCAGTGATAGTTGGGGGGGCAATCAGCCCCAGCATTTT | TRBJ1-5 | NA | TRBV2 | NA
CSVVRGTGANVLTF | TGCAGCGTTGTACGGGGGACTGGGGCCAACGTCCTGACTTTC | TRBJ2-6 | NA | TRBV29-1 | NA
CASSIAGLNTGELFF | TGTGCCAGTAGTATCGCGGGGTTGAACACCGGGGAGCTGTTTTTT | TRBJ2-2 | NA | TRBV19 | NA
CASSWTGGWGTEAFF | TGCGCCAGCAGCTGGACAGGGGGCTGGGGCACTGAAGCTTTCTTT | TRBJ1-1 | NA | TRBV5-1 | TRBD1
CASSLVGTVYEQYF | TGTGCCAGCAGCTTGGTTGGGACAGTCTACGAGCAGTACTTC | TRBJ2-7 | NA | TRBV5-6 | TRBD1
CASSYSGGENSPLHF | TGTGCCAGCAGTTACTCGGGGGGTGAGAATTCACCCCTCCACTTT | TRBJ1-6 | once | TRBV6-6 | NA
CASSQQTGGYTF | TGTGCCAGCTCCCAGCAAACTGGGGGCTACACCTTC | TRBJ1-2 | NA | TRBV6-5 | NA
CASQRILNTEAFF | TGTGCCAGCCAGAGGATTCTGAACACTGAAGCTTTCTTT | TRBJ1-1 | once | TRBV2 | NA
CASSRGSYYEQYF | TGTGCCAGCAGCCGAGGTTCTTACTACGAGCAGTACTTC | TRBJ2-7 | NA | TRBV3-1/TRBV3-2 | NA
CAWSVWTDYGYTF | TGTGCCTGGAGTGTATGGACAGACTATGGCTACACCTTC | TRBJ1-2 | once | TRBV30 | NA
CAWDRGQETQYF | TGTGCCTGGGACAGGGGTCAAGAGACCCAGTACTTC | TRBJ2-5 | NA | TRBV30 | TRBD1
CASSFQGTYGYTF | TGCGCCAGCAGCTTTCAGGGGACTTATGGCTACACCTTC | TRBJ1-2 | NA | TRBV5-1 | NA
CASSYQREVYNEQFF | TGTGCCAGCAGCTACCAGAGAGAGGTCTACAATGAGCAGTTCTTC | TRBJ2-1 | NA | TRBV11-2 | NA
CASSPAKPGPGHEQYF | TGCGCCAGCAGTCCAGCAAAACCCGGCCCCGGCCACGAGCAGTACTTC | TRBJ2-7 | NA | TRBV10-1 | NA
CASSMGQAPTNEKLFF | TGTGCCAGCAGCATGGGCCAGGCCCCAACTAATGAAAAACTGTTTTTT | TRBJ1-4 | NA | TRBV5-8 | NA
CASSFGQGREKLFF | TGTGCCAGCAGCTTCGGACAGGGGCGGGAAAAACTGTTTTTT | TRBJ1-4 | NA | TRBV7-9 | TRBD1